This passage covers 22 T cell receptor beta chains from one sample sequenced in a study of tumor and adjacent non-tumor tissue in lung cancer. RNA was extracted from bulk tissue without any cell sorting. Three rounds of nested PCR, following a modified ARM-PCR protocol, produced the TCRbeta library. TCRdb passed the multiplex PCR reads through MiXCR, listing each CDR3 protein once. The sample comprises about 200,000 distinct CDR3 sequences, 70% to 75% of which are singletons, and less than 25% rests with the top ten. Sequencing was carried out using lung tumor tissue. The receptors were gathered from a man in his 60s with non-small cell lung cancer.

The chain employs TRBV6-1 and TRBJ2-3; D not resolved. Germline assignment: CDR1 MNHNS and CDR2 SASEGT. Trimming removed 7 bases at V and 4 bases at J, with 6 bases between. The length of the CDR3 is 11 residues. The CDR3 DNA is TGTGCCAGCAACATTTCAGATACGCAGTATTTT. Its protein product is CASNISDTQYF.

Turning to this clonotype: As the CDR3 is not closed by the conserved phenylalanine or tryptophan, this likely results from a read error. J is TRBJ1-1 and V is TRBV5-6; 7 positions agree with TRBD1. From germline, CDR1 is SGHDT and CDR2 YYEEEE. CDR3 length equals 14 residues. Trimming cost V 3 bases and J 5 bases; bases outside gene matches: 7. In DNA form, the CDR3 reads TGTGCCAGCAGCTGGGGACAGTTTGGGACTGAAGCTTTCTTA. It specifies CASSWGQFGTEAFL.

This clonotype appeared a few times. V gene TRBV12-3 or TRBV12-4 combines with J gene TRBJ2-1; TRBD2 agrees at 12 bases. The CDR3 is 14 residues long. V lost 6 bases to trimming and J lost 10 bases; unmatched junction nucleotides: 7. Here the CDR3 reads CASRSSGGAREQFF. CDR3 in DNA: TGTGCCAGCAGGTCTAGCGGGGGGGCTCGAGAGCAGTTCTTC.

Worth noting for this clonotype: It may be a read error: a sequence one base away is much more abundant. The chain recombines TRBV20-1 with TRBJ2-3; perhaps D is TRBD1 or TRBD2 (5 bases each). The germline CDR1 and CDR2 sequences are DFQATT and SNEGSKA (reference sequence). This CDR3 is 15 amino acids long. The V gene lost 5 bases and the J gene lost 4 bases, with 19 bases spanning the gap. The CDR3, as DNA: TGCAGTGCTGCCCGGGGCATTTTTTTGGCAGATACGCAGTATTTT. Translated, it gives CSAARGIFLADTQYF.

A note on this clonotype: Being one base from a much bigger clone, this may be a read error. The CDR3 sequence is CAISRRGTNEKLFF. Written as DNA, the CDR3 is TGTGCCATCAGCCGGAGGGGAACTAATGAAAAACTGTTTTTT. The chain couples TRBV12-3 or TRBV12-4 to TRBJ1-4; maybe TRBD1 (5 bases). This CDR3 has 14 residues. V lost 10 bases and J 1 base, leaving 13 bases between the germline ends.

This clonotype came up many times. The V and J genes are TRBV5-5 and TRBJ2-7; perhaps TRBD1 as D (6 bases). The CDR3 has 14 amino acids. Germline loops: CDR1 SGHKS, CDR2 YYEKEE (reference sequence). V gave up 1 base and J gave up 2 bases, with 10 bases separating them. Here the CDR3 reads CASSLTGKAYEQYF. The CDR3 region has the DNA TGTGCCAGCAGCTTGACAGGGAAAGCCTACGAGCAGTACTTC.

V gene TRBV29-1 combines with J gene TRBJ1-2; TRBD1 is a possible D gene (6 bases). Between the trimmed V and J ends, which lost 2 bases and 4 bases, there was a span of 11 bases. Germline CDR1 SQVTM, CDR2 ANQGSEA. The CDR3 runs to 13 residues. CDR3 sequence reads: CSVERTASYGYTF. The CDR3 bases are TGCAGCGTTGAAAGGACAGCTTCCTATGGCTACACCTTC.

On this clonotype itself: The junction and the germline gene differ at one end; a read error may be behind it. The gene calls are TRBV11-3 and TRBJ2-3, with D perhaps TRBD2 (6 bases). CDR3 length equals 16 residues. Germline CDR1 SGHNT, CDR2 YENEEA. The DNA for the CDR3 is TGTGCCAACAGCCTAACCCGGACTACTAGCACAGATACGGAGTATTTT. Protein product: CANSLTRTTSTDTEYF.

There are a few counts of this clonotype. This rearrangement joins TRBV7-8 to TRBJ2-7; 11 bases are shared with TRBD2. V lost 5 bases, J lost 0 bases, and 6 bases stayed unmatched. The length of the CDR3 is 16 residues. Looked up from germline, CDR1 is SGHVS and CDR2 is FQNEAQ. This CDR3 reads CASSPASGGLSYEQYF. The CDR3 DNA is TGTGCCAGCAGCCCAGCTAGCGGGGGGCTCTCCTACGAGCAGTACTTC.

This clonotype was recorded a few times. The genes are TRBV20-1 and TRBJ2-7, with 7 bases fitting TRBD2. The CDR3 runs to 14 residues. The germline gives CDR1 DFQATT, CDR2 SNEGSKA (reference sequence). With V trimmed by 6 bases and J by 4 bases, 12 bases remained unmatched. As DNA, the CDR3 is TGCAGTGCCAGGACTAGGGGAAGGGCTTACGAGCAGTACTTC. Translation: CSARTRGRAYEQYF.

Many counts were recorded for this clonotype. The chain recombines TRBV12-3 or TRBV12-4 with TRBJ1-4; TRBD1 matches at 8 bases. The V gene end was trimmed by 4 bases and the J gene end by 7 bases; junction bases not matched to a gene: 11. This CDR3 has 16 amino acids. The CDR3 here is CASSSTRTGTPEKLFF. For the CDR3, the DNA is TGTGCCAGCAGTTCCACCCGGACAGGGACGCCTGAAAAACTGTTTTTT.

V gene TRBV20-1 combines with J gene TRBJ2-1; TRBD2 agrees at 9 bases. CDR1 and CDR2 from the germline V gene are DFQATT and SNEGSKA (reference sequence). The CDR3 contains 15 residues. The CDR3 loop is CSAPPGTSRGDGQFF. Written as DNA, the CDR3 is TGCAGCGCGCCCCCCGGGACTAGCCGGGGGGACGGGCAGTTCTTC.

The V and J genes are TRBV12-3 or TRBV12-4 and TRBJ1-3; D is possibly TRBD1 (6 bases). This CDR3 is 16 amino acids long. V was pared by 5 bases and J by 0 bases, with 14 bases between. The CDR3 sequence: CASSPNTGPSGNTIYF. The CDR3 nucleotides are TGTGCCAGCAGTCCGAATACAGGGCCCTCTGGAAACACCATATATTTT.

As concerns this clonotype: Because the CDR3 is missing its conserved closing phenylalanine or tryptophan, this is likely a read error. It is unclear where the CDR3 begins or ends on the DNA, so no DNA is shown, and the CDR3 is as TCRdb lists it. The chain uses TRBV13 and TRBJ1-6; TRBD1 is the table's D call and was not checked against the DNA. The CDR3 is 13 residues long, counting both termini. Germline V gene data show CDR1 as PRHDT and CDR2 as FYEKMQ (reference sequence). CDR3 amino acids: CASSLGQGGFIHY.

In its sample, this clonotype was seen many times. J is TRBJ2-5 and V is TRBV29-1; D may be TRBD1 (5 bases). CDR1 and CDR2 (germline): SQVTM, ANQGSEA. V lost 4 bases and J lost 5, with 11 bases in between. The CDR3 runs 12 residues. The CDR3 bases are TGCAGCGTTGGTCAAAGGGGCGAGACCCAGTACTTC. Translated, it gives CSVGQRGETQYF. Full variable domain (outside the CDR3, taken from reference TRBV29-1 and TRBJ2-5): SAVISQKPSRDICQRGTSLTIQCQVDSQVTMMFWYRQQPGQSLTLIATANQGSEATYESGFVIDKFPISRPNLTFSTLTVSNMSPEDSSIYLCSVGQRGETQYFGPGTRLLVL.

With respect to this clonotype: In this CDR3 the conserved last residue, phenylalanine or tryptophan, is missing, so a read error is likely. The rearrangement links TRBV20-1 to TRBJ2-7; the D gene is possibly TRBD1 (6 bases). The ends were cut back, 3 bases at V and 1 base at J, with 7 bases in the middle. Germline loops: CDR1 DFQATT, CDR2 SNEGSKA (reference sequence). CDR3 length: 12 residues. CDR3 amino acids: CSASTGSYEQYL. DNA of the CDR3: TGCAGTGCTAGTACAGGGTCCTACGAGCAGTACTTG.

Concerning this clonotype: A junction boundary mismatches the germline segment, possibly from a read error. V and J are TRBV11-2 and TRBJ1-1; tentatively, D is TRBD1 (5 bases). Germline V gene lookup returns CDR1 SGHAT and CDR2 FQNNGV. The CDR3 sequence is 14 residues long. CDR3 amino acids: CANSLVGGGTEAFF. CDR3 coding DNA: TGTGCCAACAGCTTAGTCGGGGGTGGCACTGAAGCTTTCTTT.

This chain joins TRBV11-3 and TRBJ2-3, with TRBD2 matching over 7 bases. The CDR3 covers 12 residues. The V and J ends lost 8 bases and 8 bases, in that order; junction bases with no gene match: 7. The V gene's germline CDR1 is SGHNT and CDR2 YENEEA. The chain's CDR3 is CASSGGKVTQYF. The CDR3, as DNA: TGTGCCAGCTCGGGGGGAAAGGTTACGCAGTATTTT.

Concerning this clonotype: Compared with germline, one end of the junction differs, possibly owing to a read error. V is TRBV10-2 and J is TRBJ2-3; D is undetermined. The CDR3 extends over 12 amino acids. Germline-derived CDR1 and CDR2 are WSHSY and SAAADI. This CDR3 reads CASSVSTYTQYF. CDR3 coding DNA: TGCGCCAGCAGTGTGAGCACATATACGCAGTATTTT.

This clonotype was counted only a few times. The genes are TRBV20-1 and TRBJ2-7; 11 bases are a match to TRBD2. CDR1 DFQATT and CDR2 SNEGSKA come from the germline V gene (reference sequence). V gave up 3 bases and J gave up 3 bases; unmatched junction bases: 7. CDR3 length: 15 residues. The CDR3 bases are TGCAGTGCTAGGAAGGGACTAGCGGATTACTACGAGCAGTACTTC. Protein product: CSARKGLADYYEQYF.

The table lists this clonotype with many counts. The chain uses TRBV5-4 and TRBJ1-2; possible D gene TRBD1, 6 bases. The CDR3 extends over 14 amino acids. V dropped 2 bases and J dropped 6 bases, with 14 bases sitting between them. CDR1 and CDR2 from the germline V gene are SGHNT and YYREEE (reference sequence). CDR3 sequence: CASSFEGRGDGYTF. CDR3 in DNA: TGTGCCAGCAGCTTCGAGGGCAGGGGAGATGGCTACACCTTC.

The chain uses TRBV20-1 and TRBJ2-3; TRBD2 matches 13 bases. The CDR3 length is 16 residues. CDR1 and CDR2 (germline): DFQATT, SNEGSKA (reference sequence). V gave up 5 bases and J gave up 1 base; unmatched junction bases: 6. The CDR3 bases are TGCAGTGCTGATTCCGGGACTAGCGGGGGCACAGATACGCAGTATTTT. Translating it yields CSADSGTSGGTDTQYF.